The subject of this entry is one T cell receptor (beta chain). The data were taken from a study of control samples from healthy donors and cancer patients. V was clipped by 4 bases and J by 0 bases; unmatched bases: 7. The CDR3 spans 18 residues. Germline V gene lookup returns CDR1 LNHDA and CDR2 SQIVND (reference sequence). Libraries were prepared by immunoSEQ multiplex PCR; TCRdb keeps only in-frame clonotypes and omits some of them. The sample yields around 150,000 clones, approximately 94% seen once. This chain uses TRBV19 with TRBJ2-2; TRBD2 matches 11 bases. This clonotype originated in a man aged 60 to 75 with colorectal cancer. Specimen: PBMCs. CDR3 sequence: CASSTLAGGQANTGELFF. Here the CDR3 DNA reads TGTGCCAGTAGTACCCTAGCGGGGGGACAAGCGAACACCGGGGAGCTGTTTTTT.